This TCR beta chain was identified during a study of T cell responses to AZD1222 COVID-19 vaccine. Repertoires were generated with immunoSEQ multiplex PCR, while TCRdb's copy carries only in-frame clones and drops some. Of about 160,000 clones in the sample, about 91% were seen once. There are 15 residues in the CDR3. Trimming cost V 2 bases and J 4 bases; bases outside gene matches: 3. CDR1 and CDR2 (germline): SGHNT, YYREEE (reference sequence). The sequences come from peripheral blood, collected on day 0 of MenACWY control vaccination. This chain links TRBV5-4 with TRBJ2-3, with 11 bases identical to TRBD2. This receptor was identified in an adult in good health. CDR3 residues: CASSFSGRGADTQYF. CDR3 in DNA: TGTGCCAGCAGCTTTAGCGGGAGGGGAGCAGATACGCAGTATTTT.